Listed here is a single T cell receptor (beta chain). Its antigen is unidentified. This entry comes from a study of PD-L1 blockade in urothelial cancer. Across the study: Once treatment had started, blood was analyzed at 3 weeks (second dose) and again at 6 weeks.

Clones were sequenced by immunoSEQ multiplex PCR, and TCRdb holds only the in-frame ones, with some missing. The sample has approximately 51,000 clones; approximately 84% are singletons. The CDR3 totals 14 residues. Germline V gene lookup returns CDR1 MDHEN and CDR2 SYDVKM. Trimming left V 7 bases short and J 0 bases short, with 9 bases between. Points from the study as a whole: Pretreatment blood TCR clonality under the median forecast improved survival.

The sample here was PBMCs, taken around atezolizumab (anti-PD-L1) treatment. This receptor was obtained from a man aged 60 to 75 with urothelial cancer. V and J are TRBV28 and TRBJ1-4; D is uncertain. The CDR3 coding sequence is TGTGCCAGCACGGGGTCTCCAACTAATGAAAAACTGTTTTTT. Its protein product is CASTGSPTNEKLFF. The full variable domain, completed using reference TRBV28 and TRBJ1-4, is DVKVTQSSRYLVKRTGEKVFLECVQDMDHENMFWYRQDPGLGLRLIYFSYDVKMKEKGDIPEGYSVSREKKERFSLILESASTNQTSMYLCASTGSPTNEKLFFGSGTQLSVL.